The table lists the clone carrying this T cell receptor (beta chain) with a few counts. Its target is not known. This record belongs to a study of vaccination and CD4 T cells after COVID-19. Study summary: No peptide, an HIV-1 Nef pool, or a CEFX pool was what each control culture received.

Sequencing of the DNA from cultured CD4+ T cells was carried out with the Oncomine TCR Beta short-read assay. TCRdb redid the calling of the PCR reads with MiXCR, one entry per CDR3 protein. The data show 8,000 to 10,000 distinct CDR3 sequences, about two fifths seen once. Germline V gives CDR1 SGHAT, CDR2 FQNNGV. V lost 6 bases, J lost 6 bases, and 9 bases stayed unmatched. The CDR3 loop spans 16 amino acids. Treatment: approximately nine-day PBMC culture with coronavirus spike peptide pools or control peptides (ViraFEST assay). Once peptide pools had expanded antigen-specific T cells, ViraFEST sequenced TCRs.

The chain combines TRBV11-2 with TRBJ1-6; 9 positions match TRBD1. The receptor's source is a human donor who had recovered from COVID-19. Sequencing was done on a sample of CD4+ T cells from blood, cultured in vitro. Here the CDR3 reads CASSPTGGRFNSPLHF. The CDR3 bases are TGTGCCAGCAGTCCGACAGGGGGGCGATTTAATTCACCCCTCCACTTT.